This T cell receptor (gamma chain) appears in the sequencing data of a study of Vδ1+ human thymocytes. General observations from the study: Thymic delta-chain repertoires held 20% to 25% Vdelta2 sequences and few Vdelta3, despite high sort purity. Thymic TRG and TRD repertoires appeared highly polyclonal, with Gaussian CDR3 length distributions. Donors shared many TRG clonotypes but few TRD clonotypes. The authors advised highly purified populations and single-cell validation.

This clone was recorded only once. The antigen is not known. At one end the junction does not follow the germline gene, possibly because of a read error. Purity of the sorted Vdelta1+ thymocytes ranged from 98% to 99.6%. Extracted RNA was reverse transcribed into cDNA. The CDR3 regions were amplified by multiplex PCR from V-gene primers to a constant-region primer. TCRdb reprocessed the multiplex PCR reads through CATT. The sample lists 7,000 to 9,500 gamma-chain clones; around three fifths were seen once. Germline loops: CDR1 GITISATS, CDR2 ISYDGTV (reference sequence). This CDR3 region has 14 residues.

The chain links TRGV9 to TRGJ1 or TRGJ2. TCRdb gives no J gene; it was assigned here by matching the DNA to germline. This clonotype was obtained from a girl less than two years old who had congenital heart surgery. The specimen sequenced was Vdelta1+ gamma-delta thymocytes from the thymus. Described subset: FACS-sorted CD3+ TCRalphabeta- TCRVdelta1+ TCRVdelta2- thymocytes. The CDR3 nucleotides are TGTACCTTGTGGGAGGTGATGAGTTATTATAAGAAACTCTTT. This sequence encodes CTLWEVMSYYKKLF.